These 30 T cell receptor beta chains were all obtained from the same sample, sequenced in a study of blood T cell repertoires in COVID-19. Using immunoSEQ multiplex PCR, the repertoire was profiled, and TCRdb retains in-frame clones only, with some absent. Among about 410,000 clones listed, 90% were seen once. The sequencing input was PBMCs or T cells enriched from blood (not recorded which). These receptor sequences come from a man aged 18 to 30 who had recovered from COVID-19.

This sequence joins TRBV6-5 and TRBJ2-7, with D possibly being TRBD1 (5 bases). This CDR3 spans 13 amino acids. Germline CDR1 reads MNHEY; CDR2 reads SVGAGI. V lost 5 bases to trimming and J lost 0 bases, with 8 bases between them. CDR3 amino acids: CASSRQSSYEQYF. The CDR3 DNA is TGTGCCAGCAGTCGACAGTCCTCCTACGAGCAGTACTTC.

This chain links TRBV10-3 with TRBJ2-2; 8 bases line up with TRBD2. The CDR3 is made up of 15 amino acids. J lost 3 bases, V lost 5 bases, and 5 bases had no gene match. In germline, CDR1 is ENHRY, CDR2 SYGVKD. The CDR3 DNA reads TGTGCCATCAGTTTAGCGGGGAGTGACACCGGGGAGCTGTTTTTT. Protein product: CAISLAGSDTGELFF.

The chain couples TRBV28 to TRBJ2-1; 7 nucleotides agree with TRBD2. Germline assignment: CDR1 MDHEN and CDR2 SYDVKM. With 5 bases clipped from V and 12 bases from J, the junction kept 7 bases outside the gene matches. The CDR3 totals 12 residues. CDR3 in amino acids: CASSPASGRQFF. CDR3 nucleotides: TGTGCCAGCAGTCCTGCTAGCGGAAGGCAGTTCTTC.

This chain connects TRBV4-1 to TRBJ2-1; 10 positions match TRBD2. Trimming at V came to 0 bases and at J to 7 bases, leaving 15 bases not matched to a gene. There are 19 residues in the CDR3. Germline V gene sequence: CDR1 MGHRA, CDR2 YSYEKL. CDR3 coding DNA: TGCGCCAGCAGCCAAGAGAATCTGGCTAGCGGGAGCGCTTGGAATGAGCAGTTCTTC. Protein product: CASSQENLASGSAWNEQFF.

J is TRBJ1-1 and V is TRBV19; D unresolved. V was clipped by 1 base and J by 1 base, with 10 bases between them. Per the germline V gene, CDR1 is LNHDA and CDR2 is SQIVND (reference sequence). The CDR3 is 15 amino acids. The CDR3 sequence is CASSIVTAGNTEAFF. The CDR3 nucleotides are TGTGCCAGTAGTATAGTTACAGCCGGGAACACTGAAGCTTTCTTT. The whole variable domain, remainder taken from reference TRBV19 and TRBJ1-1, is DGGITQSPKYLFRKEGQNVTLSCEQNLNHDAMYWYRQDPGQGLRLIYYSQIVNDFQKGDIAEGYSVSREKKESFPLTVTSAQKNPTAFYLCASSIVTAGNTEAFFGQGTRLTVV.

In its sample, this clone was seen once. This sample includes further DNA sequences coding for the same CDR3. The rearrangement links TRBV11-3 to TRBJ2-2, with D perhaps matching TRBD1 (5 bases). Looked up from germline, CDR1 is SGHNT and CDR2 is YENEEA. This CDR3 is 14 amino acids long. V shed 2 bases and J shed 1 base, with 5 bases lying between them. The chain's CDR3 is CASSLTGNTGELFF. The DNA for the CDR3 is TGTGCCAGCAGCTTAACAGGGAACACCGGGGAGCTGTTTTTT.

The chain couples TRBV13 to TRBJ1-1; tentatively, D is TRBD1 (6 bases). With 5 bases removed from V and 11 bases from J, the gap between germline ends came to 36 bases. CDR3 length: 19 residues. Germline CDR1 is PRHDT and CDR2 is FYEKMQ (reference sequence). CDR3 loop: CASSTYISGQGRPSSRAFF. The CDR3 region has the DNA TGTGCCAGCAGCACGTACATATCTGGGCAGGGGAGACCGTCGTCTCGGGCTTTCTTT.

This clone appeared once. This rearrangement joins TRBV7-8 to TRBJ1-3; a possible D gene is TRBD1 (5 bases). This CDR3 is 17 amino acids long. V was shortened by 5 bases and J by 2 bases, with 19 bases between the two germline ends. The germline CDR1 and CDR2 sequences are SGHVS and FQNEAQ. CDR3 DNA: TGTGCCAGCAGCCTAGAAATGTTCGGGGGGACTGGAAACACCATATATTTT. It encodes CASSLEMFGGTGNTIYF.

V and J are TRBV19 and TRBJ2-3, with 7 nucleotides matching TRBD1. The germline gives CDR1 LNHDA, CDR2 SQIVND (reference sequence). J gave up 6 bases and V 5 bases, and 8 bases lay outside the gene matches. This CDR3 has 14 residues. CDR3 loop: CASSPATGWDTQYF. The DNA of the CDR3 is TGTGCCAGTAGTCCCGCGACAGGGTGGGATACGCAGTATTTT.

The J gene is TRBJ1-2, the V gene TRBV24-1, with 7 bases matching TRBD1. V was pared by 7 bases and J by 6 bases, with 7 bases of the junction left unmatched. Per the germline V gene, CDR1 is KGHDR and CDR2 is SFDVKD. The CDR3 sequence is 13 residues long. As DNA, the CDR3 is TGTGCCACCAGAGACAGGGCCGATGATGGCTACACCTTC. Translating gives CATRDRADDGYTF.

The chain couples TRBV29-1 to TRBJ1-2; D ambiguous. This CDR3 contains 14 residues. In germline, CDR1 is SQVTM, CDR2 ANQGSEA. V was pared by 5 bases and J by 1 base, with 14 bases between. The CDR3 here is CSVYVPLVNYGYTF. The CDR3 DNA follows: TGCAGCGTTTACGTACCACTTGTTAACTATGGCTACACCTTC. The variable domain in full, with the rest retrieved from reference TRBV29-1 and TRBJ1-2, is SAVISQKPSRDICQRGTSLTIQCQVDSQVTMMFWYRQQPGQSLTLIATANQGSEATYESGFVIDKFPISRPNLTFSTLTVSNMSPEDSSIYLCSVYVPLVNYGYTFGSGTRLTVV.

The rearrangement links TRBV18 to TRBJ1-3; 7 nucleotides match TRBD1. Germline values: CDR1 KGHSH, CDR2 LQKENI. Losses at the gene ends were 5 bases for V and 0 bases for J; bases not matched to a gene: 7. The CDR3 extends over 16 amino acids. CDR3 sequence reads: CASSTSQGGSGNTIYF. CDR3 bases: TGTGCCAGCTCAACTTCCCAGGGGGGCTCTGGAAACACCATATATTTT.

The rearrangement uses TRBV4-1 and TRBJ2-1, with 8 bases fitting TRBD2. V trimming: 2 bases; J trimming: 4 bases; junction bases outside the gene matches: 7. From germline, CDR1 is MGHRA and CDR2 YSYEKL. CDR3 size: 16 residues. The CDR3 reads CASSQPTSGSYNEQFF. CDR3 in DNA: TGCGCCAGCAGCCAACCTACTAGCGGAAGTTACAATGAGCAGTTCTTC.

To note about this clone: An end of the junction differs from the germline gene, which may be a read error. This rearrangement joins TRBV29-1 to TRBJ2-5; D is perhaps TRBD1 (6 bases). Germline V gene sequence: CDR1 SQVTM, CDR2 ANQGSEA. The CDR3 contains 10 residues. The CDR3 DNA reads as TGCAGCGCCGGCCGGGACACCTTTCACTTC. Protein product: CSAGRDTFHF.

The chain is built from TRBV18 and TRBJ1-6; 7 bases are a match to TRBD1. Germline V lookup: CDR1 KGHSH, CDR2 LQKENI. The junction had 5 bases not matched to a gene; V was cut back by 6 bases and J by 9 bases. The CDR3 contains 13 residues. The CDR3 spells CASSLRDSSPLHF. CDR3 DNA: TGTGCCAGCTCGCTCCGGGACAGTTCACCCCTCCACTTT.

This clone was recorded once. The CDR3 region has the DNA TGTGCCCCAAGCGGGGGGAACACTGAAGCTTTCTTT. Protein: CAPSGGNTEAFF. The chain has TRBV21-1 and TRBJ1-1. TRBV21-1 is recorded as a pseudogene. The CDR3 spans 12 residues.

The chain combines TRBV28 with TRBJ2-7; TRBD2 matches at 13 bases. Germline CDR1 and CDR2: MDHEN and SYDVKM. V lost 7 bases and J lost 2; bases outside the gene matches: 14. The CDR3 has 18 amino acids. The CDR3 reads CASMRTGLAGSLAYEQYF. The DNA for the CDR3 is TGTGCCAGCATGCGGACGGGACTAGCGGGAAGTCTGGCCTACGAGCAGTACTTC.

The chain carries TRBV24-1 and TRBJ1-5, with a possible D match to TRBD1 (5 bases). The CDR3 length is 14 residues. Trimming stripped 5 bases from V and 4 bases from J, with 11 bases between. Germline values: CDR1 KGHDR, CDR2 SFDVKD. DNA of the CDR3: TGTGCCACCAGTGTTCAGGGCAGTAATCAGCCCCAGCATTTT. This gives the protein CATSVQGSNQPQHF.

The J gene is TRBJ2-2, the V gene TRBV5-1; 7 nucleotides align to TRBD2. Germline CDR1 and CDR2: SGHRS and YFSETQ. This CDR3 is built from 19 residues. J gave up 6 bases and V 4 bases, and 21 bases lay outside the gene matches. The CDR3 DNA reads TGCGCCAGCAGCCCTAGCCCTAGTTGGGCGGGAGAACGGGCCGGGGAGCTGTTTTTT. It codes for CASSPSPSWAGERAGELFF.

The chain carries TRBV11-2 and TRBJ2-7, with D possibly being TRBD1 (5 bases). The CDR3 has 13 residues. The germline V gene encodes CDR1 SGHAT and CDR2 FQNNGV. V gave up 5 bases and J gave up 2 bases, with 10 bases separating them. This CDR3 is CASSRDSTYEQYF. The CDR3 nucleotides are TGTGCCAGCAGCAGAGACAGTACCTACGAGCAGTACTTC.

The chain recombines TRBV9 with TRBJ1-1; 7 nucleotides agree with TRBD1. V lost 0 bases and J lost 4; bases outside the gene matches: 12. The CDR3 runs to 17 residues. Germline V gives CDR1 SGDLS, CDR2 YYNGEE. CDR3 residues: CASSVAGGGTVFTEAFF. Here the CDR3 DNA reads TGTGCCAGCAGCGTAGCGGGAGGGGGGACAGTCTTCACTGAAGCTTTCTTT.

The chain combines TRBV10-3 with TRBJ1-3; TRBD1 matches 7 bases. Germline lookup yields CDR1 ENHRY and CDR2 SYGVKD. The CDR3 is 15 residues long. The ends lost 6 bases at V and 0 bases at J; junction bases unmatched: 5. CDR3 sequence (DNA): TGTGCCATCAGCGGGACAGCCTACTCTGGAAACACCATATATTTT. It encodes CAISGTAYSGNTIYF.

V usage is TRBV4-1 and J usage is TRBJ1-1; D is perhaps TRBD1 (6 bases). Germline values: CDR1 MGHRA, CDR2 YSYEKL. The CDR3 loop spans 19 amino acids. The germline V and J ends were trimmed by 0 bases and 5 bases, with 25 bases remaining between them. CDR3 sequence: CASSQDRGFLDSDVTEAFF. The CDR3 DNA reads as TGCGCCAGCAGCCAAGATAGAGGGTTTTTGGACAGCGATGTTACTGAAGCTTTCTTT.

V gene TRBV10-1 combines with J gene TRBJ2-3; weak D call: TRBD1 (6 bases). Germline V gene sequence: CDR1 WNHNN, CDR2 SYGVQD (reference sequence). The CDR3 has 14 amino acids. The germline V and J ends were trimmed by 3 bases and 4 bases, with 11 bases remaining between them. The CDR3 is CASSEPGDPDTQYF. The CDR3 region has the DNA TGCGCCAGCAGTGAACCAGGGGATCCAGATACGCAGTATTTT.

The chain is built from TRBV5-1 and TRBJ1-2; 7 bases align to TRBD1. V lost 2 bases to trimming and J lost 7 bases; unmatched junction nucleotides: 5. Germline V gene sequence: CDR1 SGHRS, CDR2 YFSETQ. The CDR3 sequence is 13 residues long. Written as DNA, the CDR3 is TGCGCCAGCAGCTTAGAACAGGGGTTTGGCTACACCTTC. It encodes CASSLEQGFGYTF.

V is TRBV6-5 and J is TRBJ2-7; D is perhaps TRBD2 (6 bases). V gave up 4 bases and J gave up 12 bases, with 19 bases separating them. The CDR3 consists of 13 residues. Germline CDR1 reads MNHEY; CDR2 reads SVGAGI. This CDR3 is CASSSLSGESMYF. CDR3 sequence (DNA): TGTGCCAGCAGTTCCCTCTCGGGGGAAAGTATGTACTTC.

The rearrangement joins TRBV28 to TRBJ1-1, with unresolved D. From germline, CDR1 is MDHEN and CDR2 SYDVKM. The CDR3 sequence is 15 residues long. With 0 bases removed from V and 4 bases from J, the gap between germline ends came to 12 bases. The DNA for the CDR3 is TGTGCCAGCAGTTTATGCTTAGAATTGTGCACTGAAGCTTTCTTT. The encoded protein is CASSLCLELCTEAFF.

This chain uses TRBV27 with TRBJ2-7, with 12 bases that match TRBD2. CDR1 is MNHEY and CDR2 is SMNVEV in the germline V gene (reference sequence). This CDR3 spans 16 amino acids. Trimming took 5 bases from V and 5 from J; bases not matched to a gene: 10. CDR3 amino acids: CASSILTSGSFHEQYF. The CDR3 DNA sequence: TGTGCCAGCAGTATACTGACTAGCGGGAGTTTCCACGAGCAGTACTTC.

The rearrangement links TRBV20-1 to TRBJ2-7; weak D call: TRBD1 (5 bases). V dropped 6 bases and J dropped 5 bases, with 11 bases sitting between them. Per the germline V gene, CDR1 is DFQATT and CDR2 is SNEGSKA (reference sequence). The CDR3 totals 11 residues. In nucleotides, the CDR3 is TGCAGTGCCCGAGCAGGGAACGAGCAGTACTTC. Amino acids: CSARAGNEQYF.

The rearrangement uses TRBV27 and TRBJ1-1; 7 bases line up with TRBD1. V lost 5 bases to trimming and J lost 1 base; unmatched junction nucleotides: 4. The germline V gene has CDR1 MNHEY and CDR2 SMNVEV (reference sequence). The CDR3 extends over 14 amino acids. The CDR3 DNA reads TGTGCCAGCAGTGGAAGGACAGGGAACACTGAAGCTTTCTTT. It codes for CASSGRTGNTEAFF.